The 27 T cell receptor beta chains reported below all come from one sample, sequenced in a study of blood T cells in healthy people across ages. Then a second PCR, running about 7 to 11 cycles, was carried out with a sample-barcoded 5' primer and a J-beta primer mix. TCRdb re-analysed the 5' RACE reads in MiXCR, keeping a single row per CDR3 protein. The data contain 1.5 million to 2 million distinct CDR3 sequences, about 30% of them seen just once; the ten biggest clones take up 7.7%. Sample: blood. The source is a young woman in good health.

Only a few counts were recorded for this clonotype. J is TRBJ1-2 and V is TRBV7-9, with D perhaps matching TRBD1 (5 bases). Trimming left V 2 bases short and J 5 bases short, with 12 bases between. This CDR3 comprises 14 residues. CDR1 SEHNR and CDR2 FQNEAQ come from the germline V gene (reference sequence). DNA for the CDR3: TGTGCCAGCAGCTTAACTACGGGGGGATATGGCTACACCTTC. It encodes CASSLTTGGYGYTF.

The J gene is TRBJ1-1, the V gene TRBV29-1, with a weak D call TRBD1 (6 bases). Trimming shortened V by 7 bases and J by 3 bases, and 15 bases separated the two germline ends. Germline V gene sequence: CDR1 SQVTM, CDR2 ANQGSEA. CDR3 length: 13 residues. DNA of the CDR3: TGCAGCGCGAAACAGGGTTGGGACACTGAAGCTTTCTTT. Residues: CSAKQGWDTEAFF.

CDR3 amino acids: CASSLVPLAHNEQFF. The CDR3 coding sequence is TGCGCCAGCAGCTTGGTGCCACTAGCCCACAATGAGCAGTTCTTC. The chain has TRBV5-1 and TRBJ2-1; weak D call: TRBD2 (6 bases). The germline V and J ends were trimmed by 0 bases and 5 bases, with 12 bases remaining between them. CDR3 length equals 15 residues. In germline, CDR1 is SGHRS, CDR2 YFSETQ.

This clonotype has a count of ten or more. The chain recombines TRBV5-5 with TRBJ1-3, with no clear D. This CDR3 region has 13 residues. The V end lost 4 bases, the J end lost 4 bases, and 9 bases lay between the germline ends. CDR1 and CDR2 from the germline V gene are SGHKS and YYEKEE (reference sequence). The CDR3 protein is CASSPLSGNTIYF. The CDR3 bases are TGTGCCAGCAGCCCCCTGTCCGGAAACACCATATATTTT.

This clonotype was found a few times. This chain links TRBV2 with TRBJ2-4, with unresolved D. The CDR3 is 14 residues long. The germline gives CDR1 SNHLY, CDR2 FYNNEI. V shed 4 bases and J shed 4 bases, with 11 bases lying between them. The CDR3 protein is CASSVPSEKNIQYF. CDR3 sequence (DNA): TGTGCCAGCAGTGTCCCTTCTGAGAAAAACATTCAGTACTTC.

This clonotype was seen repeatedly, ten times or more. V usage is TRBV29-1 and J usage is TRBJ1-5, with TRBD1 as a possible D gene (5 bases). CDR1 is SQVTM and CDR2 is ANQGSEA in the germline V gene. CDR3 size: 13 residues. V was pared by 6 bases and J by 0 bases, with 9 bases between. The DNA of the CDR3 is TGCAGCGTAATAGGGGATAGCAATCAGCCCCAGCATTTT. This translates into CSVIGDSNQPQHF.

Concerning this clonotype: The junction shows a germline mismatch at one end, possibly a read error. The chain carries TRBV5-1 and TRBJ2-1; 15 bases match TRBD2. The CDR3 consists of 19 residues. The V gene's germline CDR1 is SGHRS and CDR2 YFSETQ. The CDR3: CASSPGTSGGSLYYNEQHF. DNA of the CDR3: TGCGCCAGCAGCCCTGGGACTAGCGGGGGGTCTCTATACTACAATGAGCAGCACTTC.

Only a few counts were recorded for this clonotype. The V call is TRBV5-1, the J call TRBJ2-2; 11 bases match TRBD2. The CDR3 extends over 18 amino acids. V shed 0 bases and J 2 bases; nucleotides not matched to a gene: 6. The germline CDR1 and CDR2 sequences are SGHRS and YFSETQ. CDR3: CASSLGVTSGTNTGELFF. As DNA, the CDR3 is TGCGCCAGCAGCTTGGGAGTGACTAGCGGGACCAACACCGGGGAGCTGTTTTTT.

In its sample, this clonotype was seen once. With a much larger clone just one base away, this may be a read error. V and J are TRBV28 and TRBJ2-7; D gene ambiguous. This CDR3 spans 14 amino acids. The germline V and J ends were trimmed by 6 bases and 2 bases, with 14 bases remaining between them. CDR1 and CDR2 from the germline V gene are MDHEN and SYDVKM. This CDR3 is CASRATGLTYEQYF. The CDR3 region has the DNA TGTGCCAGCAGGGCTACCGGTCTTACCTACGAGCAGTACTTC. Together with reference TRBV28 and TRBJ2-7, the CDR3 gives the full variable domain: DVKVTQSSRYLVKRTGEKVFLECVQDMDHENMFWYRQDPGLGLRLIYFSYDVKMKEKGDIPEGYSVSREKKERFSLILESASTNQTSMYLCASRATGLTYEQYFGPGTRLTVT.

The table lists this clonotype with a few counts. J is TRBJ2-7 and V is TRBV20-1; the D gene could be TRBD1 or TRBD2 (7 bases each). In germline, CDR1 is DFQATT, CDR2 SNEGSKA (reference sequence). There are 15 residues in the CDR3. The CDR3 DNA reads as TGCAGCGCTCAGGGGGAGGCGGGAGCGTCCTACGAGCAGTACTTC. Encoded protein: CSAQGEAGASYEQYF.

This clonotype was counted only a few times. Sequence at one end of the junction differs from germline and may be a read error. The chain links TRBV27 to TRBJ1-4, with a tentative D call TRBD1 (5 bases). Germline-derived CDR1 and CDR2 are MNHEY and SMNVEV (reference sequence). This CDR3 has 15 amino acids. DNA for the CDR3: TGTGCCAGCAGTGTATCCCAGGGAATCTATGAAAAACTGTTTTTT. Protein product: CASSVSQGIYEKLFF.

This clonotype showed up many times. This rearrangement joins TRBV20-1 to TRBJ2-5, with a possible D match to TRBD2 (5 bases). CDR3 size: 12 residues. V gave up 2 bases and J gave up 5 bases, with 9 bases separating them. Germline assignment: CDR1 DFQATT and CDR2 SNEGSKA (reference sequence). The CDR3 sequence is CSARMLAETQYF. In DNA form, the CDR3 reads TGCAGTGCTAGAATGCTAGCCGAGACCCAGTACTTC.

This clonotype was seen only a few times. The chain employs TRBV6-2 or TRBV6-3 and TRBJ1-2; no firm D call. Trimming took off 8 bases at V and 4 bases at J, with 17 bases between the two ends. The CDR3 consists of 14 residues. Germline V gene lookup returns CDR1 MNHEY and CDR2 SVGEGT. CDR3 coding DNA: TGTGCCAGCGGCACCAGCGCAGGAGGCTATGGCTACACCTTC. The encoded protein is CASGTSAGGYGYTF.

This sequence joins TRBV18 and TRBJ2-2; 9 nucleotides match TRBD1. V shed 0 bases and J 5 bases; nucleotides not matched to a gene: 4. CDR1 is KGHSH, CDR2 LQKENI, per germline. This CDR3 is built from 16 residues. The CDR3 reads CASSPPTGGRTGELFF. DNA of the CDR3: TGTGCCAGCTCACCACCGACAGGGGGGCGGACCGGGGAGCTGTTTTTT.

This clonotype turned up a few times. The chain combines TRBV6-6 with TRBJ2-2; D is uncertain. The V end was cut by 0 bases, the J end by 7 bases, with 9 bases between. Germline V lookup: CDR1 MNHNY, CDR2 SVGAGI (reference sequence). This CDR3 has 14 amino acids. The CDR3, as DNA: TGTGCCAGCAGTTACTCGGCTTCTAACGGGGAGCTGTTTTTT. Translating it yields CASSYSASNGELFF.

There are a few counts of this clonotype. The CDR3 DNA sequence: TGTGCCATCAGTGCCCATGGGGACAATGAGCAGTACTTC. Translated, it gives CAISAHGDNEQYF. This chain joins TRBV10-3 and TRBJ2-7; a possible D gene is TRBD1 (6 bases). The V gene lost 4 bases and the J gene lost 7 bases, with 14 bases spanning the gap. The CDR3 is 13 amino acids. Per germline, CDR1 ENHRY and CDR2 SYGVKD.

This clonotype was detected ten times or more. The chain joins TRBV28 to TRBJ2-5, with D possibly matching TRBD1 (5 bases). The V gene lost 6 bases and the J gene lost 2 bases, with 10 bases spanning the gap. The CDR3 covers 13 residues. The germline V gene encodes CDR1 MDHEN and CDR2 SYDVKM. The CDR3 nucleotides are TGTGCCAGCAGGCCAGGGTATCAAGAGACCCAGTACTTC. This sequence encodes CASRPGYQETQYF.

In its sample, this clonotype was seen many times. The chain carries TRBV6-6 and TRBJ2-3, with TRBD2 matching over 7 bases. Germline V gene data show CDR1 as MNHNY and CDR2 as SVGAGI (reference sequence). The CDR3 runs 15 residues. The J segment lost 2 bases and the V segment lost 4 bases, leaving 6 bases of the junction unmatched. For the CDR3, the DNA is TGTGCCAGCAGTTCCATTCTAGCGGTCACAGATACGCAGTATTTT. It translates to CASSSILAVTDTQYF.

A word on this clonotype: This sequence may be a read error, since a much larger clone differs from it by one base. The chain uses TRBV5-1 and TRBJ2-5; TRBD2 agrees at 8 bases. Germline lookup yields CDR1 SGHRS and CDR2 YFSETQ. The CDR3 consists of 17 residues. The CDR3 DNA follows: TGCGCCAGCAGCTTGGAGGGTATAGCGGGGTCCCAAGAGACCCTGTACTTC. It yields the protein CASSLEGIAGSQETLYF.

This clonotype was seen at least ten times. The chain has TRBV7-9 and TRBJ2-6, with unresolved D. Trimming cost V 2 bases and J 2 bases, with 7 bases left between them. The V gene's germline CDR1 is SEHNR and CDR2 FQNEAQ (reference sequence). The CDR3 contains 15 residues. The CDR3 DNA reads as TGTGCCAGCAGCTTAAGAACTGCTGGGGCCAACGTCCTGACTTTC. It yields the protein CASSLRTAGANVLTF.

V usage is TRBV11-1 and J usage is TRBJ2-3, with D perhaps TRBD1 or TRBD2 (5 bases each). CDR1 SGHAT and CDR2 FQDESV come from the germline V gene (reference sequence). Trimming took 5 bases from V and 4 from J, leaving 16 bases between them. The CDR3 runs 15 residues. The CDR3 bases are TGTGCCAGCAGCCACCGGGACCCCCATCCAGATACGCAGTATTTT. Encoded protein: CASSHRDPHPDTQYF.

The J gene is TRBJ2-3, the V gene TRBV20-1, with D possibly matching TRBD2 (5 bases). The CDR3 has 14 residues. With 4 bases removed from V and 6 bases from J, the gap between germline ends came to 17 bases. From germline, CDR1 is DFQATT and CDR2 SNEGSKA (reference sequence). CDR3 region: CSATLAPLGDTQYF. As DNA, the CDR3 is TGCAGTGCTACGCTAGCCCCGCTCGGGGATACGCAGTATTTT.

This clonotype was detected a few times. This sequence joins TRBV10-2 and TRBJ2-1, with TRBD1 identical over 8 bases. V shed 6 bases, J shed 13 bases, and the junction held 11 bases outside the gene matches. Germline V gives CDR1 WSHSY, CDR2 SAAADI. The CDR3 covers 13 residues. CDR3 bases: TGCGCCAGCAGCGGACAGGGAGATGAGACCCAGTTCTTC. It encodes CASSGQGDETQFF.

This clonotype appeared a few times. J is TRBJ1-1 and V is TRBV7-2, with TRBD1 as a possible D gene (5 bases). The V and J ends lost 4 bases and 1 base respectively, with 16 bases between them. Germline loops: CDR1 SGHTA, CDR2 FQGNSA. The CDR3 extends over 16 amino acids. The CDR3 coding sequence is TGTGCCAGCAGCTCTGGGGGGTTTACGGGGAACACTGAAGCTTTCTTT. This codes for CASSSGGFTGNTEAFF.

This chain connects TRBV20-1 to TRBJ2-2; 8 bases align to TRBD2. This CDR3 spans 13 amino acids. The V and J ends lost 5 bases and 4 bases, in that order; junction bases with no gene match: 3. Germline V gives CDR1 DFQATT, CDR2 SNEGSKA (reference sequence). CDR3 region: CSAQREFTGELFF. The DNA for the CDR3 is TGCAGTGCTCAGCGGGAGTTCACCGGGGAGCTGTTTTTT.

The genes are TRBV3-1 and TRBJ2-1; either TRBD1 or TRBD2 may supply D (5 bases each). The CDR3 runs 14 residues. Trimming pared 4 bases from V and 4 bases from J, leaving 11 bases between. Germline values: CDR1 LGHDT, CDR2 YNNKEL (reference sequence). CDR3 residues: CASSRLGRYNEQFF. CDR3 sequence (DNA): TGTGCCAGCAGCCGATTGGGACGATACAATGAGCAGTTCTTC.

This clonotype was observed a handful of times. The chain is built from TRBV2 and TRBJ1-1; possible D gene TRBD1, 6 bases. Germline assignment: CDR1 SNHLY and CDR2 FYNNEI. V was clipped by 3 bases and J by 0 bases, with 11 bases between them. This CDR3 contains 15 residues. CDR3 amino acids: CASSERQDLNTEAFF. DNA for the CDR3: TGTGCCAGCAGTGAGAGACAGGACCTGAACACTGAAGCTTTCTTT.